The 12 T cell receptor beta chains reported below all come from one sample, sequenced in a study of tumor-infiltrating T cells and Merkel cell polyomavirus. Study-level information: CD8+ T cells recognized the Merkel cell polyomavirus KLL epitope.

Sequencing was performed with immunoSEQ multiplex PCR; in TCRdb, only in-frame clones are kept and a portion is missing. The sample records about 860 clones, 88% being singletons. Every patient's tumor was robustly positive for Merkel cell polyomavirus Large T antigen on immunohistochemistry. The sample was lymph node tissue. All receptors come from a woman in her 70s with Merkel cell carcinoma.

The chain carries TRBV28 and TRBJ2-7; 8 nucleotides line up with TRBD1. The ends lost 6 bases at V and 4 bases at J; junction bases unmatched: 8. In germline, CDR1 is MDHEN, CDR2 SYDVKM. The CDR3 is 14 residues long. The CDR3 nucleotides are TGTGCCAGCAGCATGGGACAGGCCAATTACGAGCAGTACGTC. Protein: CASSMGQANYEQYV.

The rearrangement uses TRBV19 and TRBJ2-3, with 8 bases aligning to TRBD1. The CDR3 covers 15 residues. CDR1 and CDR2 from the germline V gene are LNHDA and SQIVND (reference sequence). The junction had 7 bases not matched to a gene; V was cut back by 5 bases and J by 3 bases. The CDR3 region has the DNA TGTGCCAGTAGTGGTGGACAGGGAGTAACAGATACGCAGTATTTT. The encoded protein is CASSGGQGVTDTQYF.

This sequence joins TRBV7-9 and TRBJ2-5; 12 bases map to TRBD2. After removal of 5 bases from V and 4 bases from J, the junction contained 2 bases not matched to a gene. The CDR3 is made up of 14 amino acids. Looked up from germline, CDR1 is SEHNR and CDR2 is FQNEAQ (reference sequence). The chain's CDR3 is CASSPSGGGETQYF. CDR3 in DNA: TGTGCCAGCAGCCCTAGCGGGGGGGGAGAGACCCAGTACTTC. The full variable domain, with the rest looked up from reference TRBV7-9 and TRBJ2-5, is DTGVSQNPRHKITKRGQNVTFRCDPISEHNRLYWYRQTLGQGPEFLTYFQNEAQLEKSRLLSDRFSAERPKGSFSTLEIQRTEQGDSAMYLCASSPSGGGETQYFGPGTRLLVL.

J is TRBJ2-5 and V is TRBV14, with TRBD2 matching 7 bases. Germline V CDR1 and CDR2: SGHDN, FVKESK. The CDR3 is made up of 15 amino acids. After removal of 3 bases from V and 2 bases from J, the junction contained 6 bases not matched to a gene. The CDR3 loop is CASSQGGVNQETQYF. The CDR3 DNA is TGTGCCAGCAGCCAGGGGGGGGTGAATCAAGAGACCCAGTACTTC.

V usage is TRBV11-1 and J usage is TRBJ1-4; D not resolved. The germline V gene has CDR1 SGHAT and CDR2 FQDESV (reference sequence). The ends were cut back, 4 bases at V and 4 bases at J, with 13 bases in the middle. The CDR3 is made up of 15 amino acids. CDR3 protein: CASSSPGSHNEKLFF. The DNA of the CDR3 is TGTGCCAGCAGCTCACCGGGTTCGCATAATGAAAAACTGTTTTTT. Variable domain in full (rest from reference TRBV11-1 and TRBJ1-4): EAEVAQSPRYKITEKSQAVAFWCDPISGHATLYWYRQILGQGPELLVQFQDESVVDDSQLPKDRFSAERLKGVDSTLKIQPAELGDSAMYLCASSSPGSHNEKLFFGSGTQLSVL.

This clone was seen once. The DNA for the CDR3 is TGTGCCACCAGCAGAACAGGGACGACTGAAGCTTTCTTT. Translation: CATSRTGTTEAFF. V is TRBV15 and J is TRBJ1-1; maybe TRBD1 (6 bases). This CDR3 comprises 13 residues. In germline, CDR1 is LNHNV, CDR2 YYDKDF (reference sequence). The ends were cut back, 2 bases at V and 5 bases at J, with 9 bases in the middle.

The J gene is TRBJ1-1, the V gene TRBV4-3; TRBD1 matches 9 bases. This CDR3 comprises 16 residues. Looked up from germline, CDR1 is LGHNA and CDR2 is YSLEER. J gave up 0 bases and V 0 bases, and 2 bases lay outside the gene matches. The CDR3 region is CASSQETGGMNTEAFF. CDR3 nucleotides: TGCGCCAGCAGCCAAGAGACAGGGGGAATGAACACTGAAGCTTTCTTT.

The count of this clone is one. CDR3 bases: TGTGCCAGCAGCTTAGGGCGGACAGTGGACACTGAAGCTTTCTTT. Translated, it gives CASSLGRTVDTEAFF. The chain joins TRBV7-8 to TRBJ1-1; maybe TRBD1 (6 bases). The CDR3 spans 15 residues. The V end was cut by 1 base, the J end by 3 bases, with 12 bases between. Germline V lookup: CDR1 SGHVS, CDR2 FQNEAQ.

The CDR3 nucleotides read TGCAGCATAAGCTCAGGGATATCCCAAAACATTCAGTACTTC. It translates to CSISSGISQNIQYF. This chain connects TRBV29-1 to TRBJ2-4; maybe TRBD1 (5 bases). In germline, CDR1 is SQVTM, CDR2 ANQGSEA. The V end lost 8 bases, the J end lost 5 bases, and 19 bases lay between the germline ends. The CDR3 extends over 14 amino acids.

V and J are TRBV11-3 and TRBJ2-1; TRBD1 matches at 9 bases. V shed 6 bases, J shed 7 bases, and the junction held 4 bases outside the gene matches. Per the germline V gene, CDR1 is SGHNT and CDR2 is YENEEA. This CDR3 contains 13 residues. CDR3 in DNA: TGTGCCAGCAGGGGACAGGGATTGAATGAGCAGTTCTTC. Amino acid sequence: CASRGQGLNEQFF.

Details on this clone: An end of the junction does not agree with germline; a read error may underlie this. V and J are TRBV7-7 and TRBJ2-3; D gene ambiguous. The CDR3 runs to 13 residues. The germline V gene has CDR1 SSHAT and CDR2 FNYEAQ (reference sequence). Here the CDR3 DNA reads TGTGCTAGCAGTTTATCGGGCACAGATACGCAGTATTTT. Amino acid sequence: CASSLSGTDTQYF.

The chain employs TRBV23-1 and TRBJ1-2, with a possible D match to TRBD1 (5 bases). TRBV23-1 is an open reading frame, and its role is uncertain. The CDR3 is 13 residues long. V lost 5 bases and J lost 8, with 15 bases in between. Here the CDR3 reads CASSGVSGGGYTF. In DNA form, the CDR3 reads TGCGCCAGCAGTGGGGTTTCCGGGGGAGGCTACACCTTC.